This TCR beta chain is drawn from a study of T cell responses to AZD1222 COVID-19 vaccine. Study conclusions and caveats: At study baseline, merely five or six AZD1222 recipients were seropositive.

Some clones are missing from TCRdb's copy, which holds only in-frame ones; the method was immunoSEQ multiplex PCR. There are around 100,000 clones in the sample; 80% to 90% occur only once, and more than 8% lies in the top ten. This CDR3 has 16 amino acids. Germline CDR1 reads ENHRY; CDR2 reads SYGVKD. The V and J ends lost 3 bases and 6 bases respectively, with 15 bases between them. Details on this clone: Its antigen is unknown.

The chain has TRBV10-3 and TRBJ1-6; D gene uncertain. The receptor was isolated from an adult in good health. Sample: peripheral blood, taken on day 0 of AZD1222 vaccination. CDR3 in amino acids: CAISDGHKPVNSPLHF. CDR3 coding DNA: TGTGCCATCAGTGATGGCCACAAACCCGTTAATTCACCCCTCCACTTT.